This TCR beta chain appears in the sequencing data of a study of T cells after posttransplantation cyclophosphamide (dated by TCRdb to 2015 to 2016). Describing the broader study: Using TRB sequencing, the study followed how the T cell repertoire rebuilt after myeloablative bone marrow transplantation with posttransplantation cyclophosphamide given as GVHD prophylaxis. Antigen receptor sequencing covered samples from roughly 40 PTCy-treated patients and about 17 of their related bone marrow donors. TRB sequencing was performed on blood from all 35 or so PTCy patients with 1-year posttransplant specimens. Up to 3 additional blood samples from 2 to 5.2 years after transplant were also TRB-sequenced in 3 patients, as was pretransplant blood from several patients. TRA and TRB clonality were tightly correlated in roughly ten samples, so subsequent TCR analyses focused on TRB only. Public TRB sequences were queried against a database of over 3,500 sequences associated with responses to pathogens, tumor antigens, self-antigens and alloantigens.

Comment on this clone: What this receptor recognizes is not known. No much larger clonotype is one base removed from it; base qualities were not supplied.

Results and caveats for the whole study, not just this receptor: Across about 40 patients, TRB clonality was highly associated with recipient CMV seropositivity and CMV reactivation, and diversity in PTCy patients was similar to diversity in CNI/methotrexate controls. Donor-recipient similarity was low at 1-2 months but rose over the first year, and later blood repertoires were often dominated by donor CD8+ memory clones. The TRB repertoires of T cells infiltrating skin or GI tract showed only limited overlap with the TRB repertoires of T cells in blood.

The treatment or condition label for this specimen denotes: high-dose cyclophosphamide on days +3 and +4 as single-agent GVHD prophylaxis. PTCy patients received busulfan and fludarabine conditioning, a related or unrelated marrow graft, and cyclophosphamide on days +3 and +4. The PTCy-treated patients were enrolled in a prospective multi-institutional clinical trial. Peripheral blood and bone marrow mononuclear cells were isolated by Ficoll-Hypaque density centrifugation and cryopreserved. TRB sequencing was run on genomic DNA with either the immunoSEQ assay at survey resolution or the hsTCRB kit. As for the original processing: Initial read processing used immunoSEQ software, and repertoire analyses used the LymphoSeq R package. Clonality was calculated as 1 minus normalized Shannon entropy, and the Gini coefficient was also calculated for each TRB dataset. To infer phenotypes in unsorted samples, TRB sequences from sorted subsets of the recipient or donor were mapped onto unsorted samples from the same recipient. TCRdb retrieved this table from immuneACCESS and kept in-frame rearrangements only. Not all clones are present; in checked studies, unresolved V genes account for under half, and no reason is known for the remainder. V and J calls and clone size are copied from that table; D and trimming were computed from the DNA. Here the sample has some 10,000 clones; approximately 81% occur a single time. The leading ten clones occupy under 7% of the sample.

The CDR3 sequence holds 16 residues, the cysteine and phenylalanine included. Just CDR3 DNA is preserved here, 48 bases in frame from base 1. Here the chain combines TRBV21-1 and TRBJ1-2. TRBV21-1 corresponds to a pseudogene. The sequence came from a female patient in her fifties who received an allogeneic stem cell transplant from a related donor, was CMV-positive, and had no GVHD. After a transplant, the donor of the graft may account for some T cells. The sample here was PBMCs, taken after allogeneic stem cell transplant with posttransplant cyclophosphamide. The CDR3 protein: CASPLQRLPPRYGYTF. The bases are TGTGCCAGCCCCCTCCAAAGACTGCCACCCCGCTATGGCTACACCTTC.